These 24 T cell receptor beta chains were sequenced from one sample in a study of T cells in localized non-small cell lung cancer. The repertoire was sequenced with immunoSEQ multiplex PCR; TCRdb's copy has only in-frame clones and lacks some. The table shows some 1,800 clones, with less than 30% occurring only once. Sequences were derived from normal lung tissue next to the tumor, sampled before any cancer treatment. The receptors shown here come from a female donor over 55 with stage I lung adenocarcinoma.

In this sample, this clone turned up a few times. The chain is built from TRBV11-3 and TRBJ2-7; 11 positions match TRBD2. This CDR3 is 14 amino acids long. Losses at the gene ends were 6 bases for V and 6 bases for J; bases not matched to a gene: 7. Germline assignment: CDR1 SGHNT and CDR2 YENEEA. CDR3 DNA: TGTGCCAGCAGAACTAGCGGGAGTTCGGGCGAGCAGTACTTC. Its translation is CASRTSGSSGEQYF.

This clone has a handful of counts. V is TRBV9 and J is TRBJ1-4; perhaps TRBD1 as D (5 bases). The germline CDR1 and CDR2 sequences are SGDLS and YYNGEE. This CDR3 is 15 amino acids long. Trimming cost V 8 bases and J 0 bases, with 14 bases left between them. The CDR3 region has the DNA TGTGCCAGTTCTCAGGGCCTTGCAACTAATGAAAAACTGTTTTTT. Translation: CASSQGLATNEKLFF. The full variable domain, with the rest looked up from reference TRBV9 and TRBJ1-4, is DSGVTQTPKHLITATGQRVTLRCSPRSGDLSVYWYQQSLDQGLQFLIQYYNGEERAKGNILERFSAQQFPDLHSELNLSSLELGDSALYFCASSQGLATNEKLFFGSGTQLSVL.

The chain has TRBV5-1 and TRBJ2-7; TRBD1 matches at 9 bases. The CDR3 covers 14 residues. Germline V CDR1 and CDR2: SGHRS, YFSETQ. The junction had 8 bases not matched to a gene; V was cut back by 4 bases and J by 6 bases. The CDR3 loop reads CASSPGGQGPEQYF. The CDR3 DNA is TGCGCCAGCAGCCCTGGCGGACAGGGGCCCGAGCAGTACTTC.

The table lists this clone with a few counts. The J gene is TRBJ2-5, the V gene TRBV25-1, with D tentatively TRBD2 (6 bases). The germline V gene has CDR1 MGHDK and CDR2 SYGVNS. The V gene lost 5 bases and the J gene lost 5 bases, with 15 bases spanning the gap. The CDR3 runs 14 residues. The CDR3 protein is CASSTPSGPETQYF. CDR3 sequence (DNA): TGTGCCAGCAGTACCCCCAGCGGGCCGGAGACCCAGTACTTC.

This clone was detected a few times. The V and J genes are TRBV11-3 and TRBJ1-2, with D hard to call. V dropped 0 bases and J dropped 4 bases, with 12 bases sitting between them. The germline V gene encodes CDR1 SGHNT and CDR2 YENEEA. There are 15 residues in the CDR3. The CDR3 spells CASSLDAGGGYGYTF. DNA for the CDR3: TGTGCCAGCAGCTTAGATGCGGGAGGAGGCTATGGCTACACCTTC. Based on the CDR3 plus reference TRBV11-3 and TRBJ1-2, the full variable domain is EAGVVQSPRYKIIEKKQPVAFWCNPISGHNTLYWYLQNLGQGPELLIRYENEEAVDDSQLPKDRFSAERLKGVDSTLKIQPAELGDSAVYLCASSLDAGGGYGYTFGSGTRLTVV.

This clone qualifies as medium-sized. Here the CDR3 reads CASSDRGQDYNSPLHF. The CDR3, as DNA: TGTGCCAGCAGCGACAGGGGACAGGACTATAATTCACCCCTCCACTTT. The rearrangement joins TRBV11-3 to TRBJ1-6, with 8 nucleotides matching TRBD1. This CDR3 is 16 amino acids long. Trimming removed 5 bases from V and 3 bases from J; junction bases left unmatched: 6. Germline V gene data show CDR1 as SGHNT and CDR2 as YENEEA.

This clone was picked up a small number of times. This chain links TRBV28 with TRBJ2-2; 8 bases agree with TRBD1. J lost 0 bases, V lost 8 bases, and 2 bases had no gene match. The germline V gene encodes CDR1 MDHEN and CDR2 SYDVKM. This CDR3 region has 14 residues. DNA of the CDR3: TGTGCCAGCCGCAGGGGGCCGAACACCGGGGAGCTGTTTTTT. This encodes CASRRGPNTGELFF.

Relative to its sample, this clone is large. V gene TRBV9 combines with J gene TRBJ2-5, with D perhaps TRBD1 (6 bases). Germline V gives CDR1 SGDLS, CDR2 YYNGEE. The CDR3 contains 15 residues. Trimming shortened V by 4 bases and J by 2 bases, and 15 bases separated the two germline ends. CDR3 nucleotides: TGTGCCAGCAGCCCCTGGACAGCGCCTCAAGAGACCCAGTACTTC. Amino acids: CASSPWTAPQETQYF.

The V call is TRBV6-8, the J call TRBJ2-1; 9 nucleotides agree with TRBD2. CDR1 is MNHGY and CDR2 is SAAAGT in the germline V gene. The CDR3 totals 15 residues. The ends lost 2 bases at V and 5 bases at J; junction bases unmatched: 4. The CDR3 loop is CASSYRAGGNNEQFF. Written as DNA, the CDR3 is TGTGCCAGCAGTTACCGCGCGGGAGGGAACAATGAGCAGTTCTTC.

The V gene is TRBV10-2, the J gene TRBJ2-3; maybe TRBD2 (5 bases). Trimming pared 7 bases from V and 14 bases from J, leaving 22 bases between. From germline, CDR1 is WSHSY and CDR2 SAAADI. The CDR3 is made up of 13 amino acids. This CDR3 reads CASTSTPGEEGYF. CDR3 bases: TGCGCCAGCACTTCGACCCCCGGAGAAGAGGGGTATTTT.

V gene TRBV19 combines with J gene TRBJ1-4; the D is unclear. The germline V gene has CDR1 LNHDA and CDR2 SQIVND (reference sequence). The CDR3 has 14 amino acids. V lost 7 bases and J 7 bases, leaving 16 bases between the germline ends. CDR3 sequence: CASMKRDPGEKLFF. CDR3 sequence (DNA): TGTGCCAGTATGAAGAGAGACCCGGGTGAAAAACTGTTTTTT.

The rearrangement links TRBV10-3 to TRBJ1-1, with TRBD1 identical over 7 bases. The germline CDR1 and CDR2 sequences are ENHRY and SYGVKD. This CDR3 comprises 14 residues. J lost 4 bases, V lost 0 bases, and 2 bases had no gene match. The CDR3 region is CAISESTGVTEAFF. DNA of the CDR3: TGTGCCATCAGTGAGTCAACAGGGGTCACTGAAGCTTTCTTT.

The gene calls are TRBV30 and TRBJ1-4, with TRBD1 as a possible D gene (6 bases). V lost 3 bases and J 6 bases, leaving 14 bases between the germline ends. Germline V gene sequence: CDR1 GTSNPN, CDR2 SVGIG (reference sequence). CDR3 size: 14 residues. CDR3 loop: CAWSVRGADEKLFF. DNA for the CDR3: TGTGCCTGGAGCGTTCGGGGGGCCGATGAAAAACTGTTTTTT.

This clone came up a few times. The genes are TRBV6-8 and TRBJ2-2; possible D gene TRBD2, 6 bases. Germline assignment: CDR1 MNHGY and CDR2 SAAAGT. The ends were cut back, 0 bases at V and 6 bases at J, with 17 bases in the middle. The CDR3 runs 17 residues. Here the CDR3 DNA reads TGTGCCAGCAGTTACTCCCTTGCCGGGAGAGGGGCCGGGGAGCTGTTTTTT. Amino acid sequence: CASSYSLAGRGAGELFF.

V gene TRBV18 combines with J gene TRBJ2-4; D tentatively reads TRBD1 or TRBD2 (5 bases each). Trimming cost V 6 bases and J 0 bases, with 15 bases left between them. The CDR3 spans 16 residues. The germline CDR1 and CDR2 sequences are KGHSH and LQKENI. The CDR3 spells CASSRPGPGAKNIQYF. The DNA for the CDR3 is TGTGCCAGCTCGCGCCCGGGGCCGGGAGCCAAAAACATTCAGTACTTC.

This rearrangement joins TRBV10-1 to TRBJ1-1, with a tentative D call TRBD1 (5 bases). CDR1 is WNHNN and CDR2 is SYGVQD in the germline V gene (reference sequence). CDR3 length: 11 amino acids. Trimming shortened V by 4 bases and J by 6 bases, and 6 bases separated the two germline ends. The CDR3, as DNA: TGCGCCAGCAGTGGGGGGGCTGAAGCTTTCTTT. Its protein product is CASSGGAEAFF.

This clone was detected a few times. This rearrangement joins TRBV28 to TRBJ1-6; D is possibly TRBD1 (5 bases). The V and J ends lost 3 bases and 10 bases respectively, with 7 bases between them. The CDR3 has 12 amino acids. CDR1 and CDR2 (germline): MDHEN, SYDVKM. The CDR3, as DNA: TGTGCCAGCAGTTTGGGGGGATCACCCCTCCACTTT. This sequence encodes CASSLGGSPLHF.

The chain recombines TRBV30 with TRBJ2-1, with D perhaps TRBD1 (5 bases). Germline V gene data show CDR1 as GTSNPN and CDR2 as SVGIG (reference sequence). The CDR3 extends over 13 amino acids. V was trimmed by 3 bases and J by 12 bases, leaving 18 bases between them. For the CDR3, the DNA is TGTGCCTGGAGCGATGGAGAACAGGTCCGGCAGTTCTTC. Encoded protein: CAWSDGEQVRQFF.

The J gene is TRBJ1-1, the V gene TRBV30; 8 bases match TRBD1. Losses at the gene ends were 3 bases for V and 7 bases for J; bases not matched to a gene: 1. Germline CDR1 and CDR2: GTSNPN and SVGIG (reference sequence). The CDR3 loop spans 11 amino acids. The CDR3 coding sequence is TGTGCCTGGAGCGACAGGGGTGAAGCTTTCTTT. Amino acids: CAWSDRGEAFF.

The chain couples TRBV11-3 to TRBJ2-3; 15 bases map to TRBD2. The V segment lost 5 bases and the J segment 10 bases; nucleotides outside the gene matches: 10. The V gene's germline CDR1 is SGHNT and CDR2 YENEEA. This CDR3 has 16 amino acids. CDR3 region: CASSRSGTSGGPAQYF. The CDR3 DNA reads as TGTGCCAGCAGCCGGTCTGGGACTAGCGGGGGGCCAGCGCAGTATTTT.

This clone has more than one count but fewer than ten. The chain joins TRBV11-3 to TRBJ2-5; 8 bases match TRBD1. The V gene's germline CDR1 is SGHNT and CDR2 YENEEA. The CDR3 extends over 14 amino acids. The ends lost 5 bases at V and 2 bases at J; junction bases unmatched: 4. CDR3 region: CASSLTGGQETQYF. The DNA for the CDR3 is TGTGCCAGCAGCCTAACAGGGGGTCAAGAGACCCAGTACTTC.

In its sample, this clone is medium-sized. The chain is built from TRBV11-3 and TRBJ2-7, with a weak D call TRBD2 (6 bases). V shed 3 bases and J shed 3 bases, with 12 bases lying between them. Germline V gene lookup returns CDR1 SGHNT and CDR2 YENEEA. The CDR3 contains 14 residues. The CDR3 nucleotides are TGTGCCAGCAGCTTGGACGGGAGAGTCTACGAGCAGTACTTC. Translating it yields CASSLDGRVYEQYF.

The count of this clone is one. This rearrangement joins TRBV5-1 to TRBJ2-2, with D unresolved. Trimming cost V 4 bases and J 6 bases, with 13 bases left between them. The germline CDR1 and CDR2 sequences are SGHRS and YFSETQ. CDR3 length: 14 residues. CDR3 amino acids: CASSPGYSPGELFF. In nucleotides, the CDR3 is TGCGCCAGCAGCCCTGGATACTCCCCCGGGGAGCTGTTTTTT.

The chain joins TRBV11-3 to TRBJ2-1, with 7 bases aligning to TRBD2. V lost 3 bases and J lost 9; bases outside the gene matches: 8. CDR3 length equals 14 residues. Germline V CDR1 and CDR2: SGHNT, YENEEA. The CDR3 bases are TGTGCCAGCAGCTTTGGGGGGGAAGGTGGTGAGCAGTTCTTC. It encodes CASSFGGEGGEQFF.